The 13 T cell receptor beta chains reported below all come from one sample, sequenced in a study of blood T cell repertoires in COVID-19. The repertoire was sequenced with immunoSEQ multiplex PCR; TCRdb's copy has only in-frame clones and lacks some. Of under 120,000 clones in the sample, 69% are singletons; the top ten hold about 6.5%. The material sequenced was peripheral blood. These receptors were collected from a man at least 80 years old with acute or convalescent COVID-19.

This clone was observed at least ten times. CDR3 in DNA: TGTGCCAGCAGTCCGAACAGGGGCTCCTACAATGAGCAGTTCTTC. This gives the protein CASSPNRGSYNEQFF. This chain connects TRBV11-2 to TRBJ2-1; TRBD1 agrees at 7 bases. J lost 0 bases, V lost 6 bases, and 5 bases had no gene match. Looked up from germline, CDR1 is SGHAT and CDR2 is FQNNGV. The CDR3 has 15 residues. The full variable domain, rest sourced from reference TRBV11-2 and TRBJ2-1, is EAGVAQSPRYKIIEKRQSVAFWCNPISGHATLYWYQQILGQGPKLLIQFQNNGVVDDSQLPKDRFSAERLKGVDSTLKIQPAKLEDSAVYLCASSPNRGSYNEQFFGPGTRLTVL.

The CDR3 protein is CASSSTPRYGYTF. For the CDR3, the DNA is TGTGCCAGCAGTTCTACGCCCCGCTATGGCTACACCTTC. The chain uses TRBV27 and TRBJ1-2; the D is unclear. In germline, CDR1 is MNHEY, CDR2 SMNVEV (reference sequence). The CDR3 is made up of 13 amino acids. The ends were cut back, 4 bases at V and 4 bases at J, with 10 bases in the middle.

The rearrangement uses TRBV18 and TRBJ2-5; perhaps TRBD2 as D (6 bases). Germline V gene lookup returns CDR1 KGHSH and CDR2 LQKENI. The CDR3 sequence is 15 residues long. V shed 4 bases and J shed 4 bases, with 16 bases lying between them. The CDR3 loop is CASSLRTQEGETQYF. Here the CDR3 DNA reads TGTGCCAGCTCACTACGGACCCAGGAGGGAGAGACCCAGTACTTC.

This clone occurred a few times. The CDR3 DNA reads TGCGCCAGCAGCGTTCGACAGGGTGGTAATTCACCCCTCCACTTT. This gives the protein CASSVRQGGNSPLHF. This rearrangement joins TRBV5-1 to TRBJ1-6, with 7 nucleotides matching TRBD1. With V trimmed by 4 bases and J by 6 bases, 7 bases remained unmatched. The CDR3 loop spans 15 amino acids. Germline CDR1 is SGHRS and CDR2 is YFSETQ.

This chain uses TRBV5-4 with TRBJ2-7, with 13 positions matching TRBD2. Germline loops: CDR1 SGHNT, CDR2 YYREEE (reference sequence). This CDR3 region has 15 residues. Germline trimming cut 1 base from V and 4 bases from J; bases unmatched to any gene: 2. The CDR3 sequence is CASSLRLAGGYEQYF. The CDR3 DNA follows: TGTGCCAGCAGCTTGAGACTAGCGGGAGGATACGAGCAGTACTTC. The entire variable domain, with the rest obtained from reference TRBV5-4 and TRBJ2-7, is as follows: ETGVTQSPTHLIKTRGQQVTLRCSSQSGHNTVSWYQQALGQGPQFIFQYYREEENGRGNFPPRFSGLQFPNYSSELNVNALELDDSALYLCASSLRLAGGYEQYFGPGTRLTVT.

This clone was seen a handful of times. The chain recombines TRBV29-1 with TRBJ2-7; 13 nucleotides line up with TRBD2. The germline V gene encodes CDR1 SQVTM and CDR2 ANQGSEA. CDR3 length: 18 residues. With 2 bases clipped from V and 1 base from J, the junction kept 11 bases outside the gene matches. The CDR3 loop is CSVELSGLAGVMSYEQYF. CDR3 sequence (DNA): TGCAGCGTTGAATTATCCGGACTAGCGGGAGTTATGTCCTACGAGCAGTACTTC.

The table lists this clone with many counts. The gene calls are TRBV7-8 and TRBJ1-2; 8 bases agree with TRBD1. The CDR3 is 14 amino acids. Germline trimming cut 8 bases from V and 3 bases from J; bases unmatched to any gene: 8. The germline V gene encodes CDR1 SGHVS and CDR2 FQNEAQ. Here the CDR3 DNA reads TGTGCCAGCGGAGCAGGGGGCGGCTACTATGGCTACACCTTC. Translating gives CASGAGGGYYGYTF.

The CDR3 bases are TGTGCCAGCAGTTTCCCCTCAAACCACAGGGAAAATGTCTACGAGCAGTACTTC. Protein product: CASSFPSNHRENVYEQYF. The chain uses TRBV28 and TRBJ2-7, with D possibly matching TRBD1 (6 bases). V lost 3 bases to trimming and J lost 3 bases, with 24 bases between them. CDR3 length: 18 residues. Germline V gives CDR1 MDHEN, CDR2 SYDVKM.

This rearrangement joins TRBV9 to TRBJ2-1; 8 bases are a match to TRBD2. This CDR3 comprises 15 residues. The junction had 9 bases not matched to a gene; V was cut back by 4 bases and J by 6 bases. Germline loops: CDR1 SGDLS, CDR2 YYNGEE. The CDR3 loop reads CASSISGSSANEQFF. CDR3 in DNA: TGTGCCAGCAGCATAAGCGGGAGTTCTGCCAATGAGCAGTTCTTC.

This clone was counted only a few times. The V and J genes are TRBV24-1 and TRBJ1-1; no clear D. The V gene lost 1 base and the J gene lost 1 base, with 3 bases spanning the gap. Germline lookup yields CDR1 KGHDR and CDR2 SFDVKD. This CDR3 is built from 13 residues. CDR3 sequence (DNA): TGTGCCACCAGTGATTTCGGGAACACTGAAGCTTTCTTT. It yields the protein CATSDFGNTEAFF.

This chain links TRBV9 with TRBJ1-2, with D maybe TRBD1 (5 bases). Per the germline V gene, CDR1 is SGDLS and CDR2 is YYNGEE. This CDR3 is 11 amino acids long. V lost 5 bases and J 6 bases, leaving 8 bases between the germline ends. The CDR3 spells CASRGRDGYTF. CDR3 in DNA: TGTGCCAGCAGGGGGCGAGATGGCTACACCTTC.

The chain is built from TRBV6-2 or TRBV6-3 and TRBJ2-2; 7 bases agree with TRBD1. Unmatched junction bases numbered 0, after V lost 2 bases and J lost 0 bases. This CDR3 comprises 15 residues. Germline lookup yields CDR1 MNHEY and CDR2 SVGEGT. CDR3 coding DNA: TGTGCCAGCAGTTACGGGACAGCGAACACCGGGGAGCTGTTTTTT. It encodes CASSYGTANTGELFF.

This clone was recorded only once. The CDR3, as DNA: TGTGCCAGCAGCCAAGATAGGGGAGCGGGGATGAACTACAATGAGCAGTTCTTC. Translating gives CASSQDRGAGMNYNEQFF. J is TRBJ2-1 and V is TRBV3-1 (or the pseudogene TRBV3-2), with 7 nucleotides matching TRBD2. Germline V gene data show CDR1 as LGHDT and CDR2 as YNNKEL (reference sequence). The trim removed 0 bases at V and 3 bases at J, leaving 11 bases unmatched. The CDR3 has 18 residues.